The T cell receptor (beta chain) described here comes from a study of PD-L1 blockade in urothelial cancer. For the study at large: After treatment start, blood was analyzed at 3 weeks (second dose) and at 6 weeks. Regarding the study as a whole: Blood clones associated with the tumor expanded more at 3 weeks in durable-benefit patients.

The repertoire was sequenced with immunoSEQ multiplex PCR; TCRdb's copy has only in-frame clones and lacks some. The data hold about 120,000 clones, with 85% to 90% observed a single time. About this clone: As yet, its antigen is unknown.

Described time point: peripheral blood 6 weeks after treatment start. Metastatic or locally advanced urothelial carcinoma was present in the patients. Trimming cost V 3 bases and J 0 bases; bases outside gene matches: 2. CDR3 length: 16 amino acids. The germline V gene encodes CDR1 SGDLS and CDR2 YYNGEE. The chain recombines TRBV9 with TRBJ1-4; TRBD1 matches 10 bases. Sequences were derived from PBMCs, sampled around atezolizumab (anti-PD-L1) treatment. The TCR was taken from a man in his sixties with urothelial cancer. CDR3 in amino acids: CASSAGTGATNEKLFF. The CDR3 nucleotides are TGTGCCAGCAGCGCCGGGACAGGGGCAACTAATGAAAAACTGTTTTTT.